This T cell receptor (beta chain) was observed in a study of blood T cell repertoires in COVID-19. Overall study: Spain, Italy and the United States supplied samples that represented acute and convalescent COVID-19.

V lost 4 bases, J lost 3 bases, and 6 bases lay in between. Germline loops: CDR1 SNHLY, CDR2 FYNNEI. The CDR3 loop spans 12 amino acids. Comments on this clone: In the same sample, other DNA sequences code for this CDR3.

Participants came from about 23 US areas, aged about 18 to 89 years. Donors were grouped by their self-reported clinical history. Per the authors' pipeline: Amplification with reference gene primers provided the estimates of nucleated cell counts. Method: immunoSEQ multiplex PCR; TCRdb's copy keeps in-frame clones and lacks some. That table is the source of V, J and clone size, and D and trimming were worked out from the DNA. Among hundreds of thousands of clones listed, roughly 90% were seen once. J is TRBJ1-1 and V is TRBV2; D gene uncertain. The receptor comes from a woman aged 18-29 years who had been exposed to COVID-19. What was sequenced was PBMCs or T cells enriched from blood (not recorded which). CDR3 DNA sequence: TGTGCCAGCAGTGCGGGTTACACTGAAGCTTTCTTT. It is translated as CASSAGYTEAFF.